This T cell receptor beta chain was documented in a study of blood T cell repertoires in COVID-19 (dated by TCRdb to 2020 to 2021). Some background on the complete study: Samples covering the acute and convalescent phases of COVID-19 were provided by collaborators in the United States, Italy and Spain. The prospective study material was composed of cDNA or gDNA derived from T cells, B-cell-depleted T cells, or PBMCs. The dataset comprised deeply sampled blood TCRbeta repertoires from subjects exposed to, actively infected with, or recovered from COVID-19. A freely available public database, intended as a resource for researchers studying the immune response to SARS-CoV-2, is where the repertoires were released. The samples were drawn from two sources: the first 160 participants of the ongoing ImmuneRACE study, and 1,000 to 1,500 subjects contributed by 6 global collaborators. Nearly every sample came with metadata listing a de-identified subject ID, COVID-19 status, age in years and sex. HLA class I and class II types, where available, came from metadata supplied by the sample provider rather than from assay-based typing. General study outcomes and caveats: How much clinical and demographic metadata was included differed by source and by participant, and the metadata was provided uncurated.

The immunoSEQ Assay, a bias-controlled multiplex PCR, was used to amplify TCRbeta CDR3 regions from genomic DNA. In the source study's methods: The number of nucleated cells in each sample was estimated from the amplification of reference gene primers within the assay. To quantify the absolute abundance of each unique TCRbeta CDR3 rearrangement, sequence reads were collapsed and filtered. For each sample, productive Simpson clonality was calculated as the square root of Simpson's diversity index over productive rearrangements. TCRdb stores this immuneACCESS table with in-frame sequences only. Part of the clones is absent; in the studies checked, under half of the shortfall reflects unresolved V genes, and no reason is known for the rest. From that table come the V and J calls and clone size; the DNA was used to work out D and trimming. The sample profile shows tens of thousands of clones; 65% to 90% of them were found once. The ten largest clones take up roughly 25% of the sample.

As regards this clone: Which antigen it targets is not known. Within one base of it there is no much larger clone, and no base qualities were kept.

The collaborating institutions used their own protocols to collect whole blood in K2EDTA tubes. For TCRbeta analysis, collaborator samples were shipped as frozen whole blood, as isolated PBMCs, or as DNA extracted from either sample type. Including cysteine and phenylalanine, the CDR3 has 15 amino acids. Only the CDR3 DNA is retained, 45 bases long and in frame from the first base. V lost 1 base and J lost 7 bases; the stretch between them is 14 bases long. Per the germline V gene (reference sequence), SGHNT is the CDR1 and YYREEE is the CDR2. The origin of this receptor is a man in his sixties with acute or convalescent COVID-19. The sequenced material came from peripheral blood. Here the chain combines TRBV5-4 and TRBJ1-4; the D gene is not confidently resolved. The CDR3 region: CASSLSSKGVEKLFF. The sequenced DNA: TGTGCCAGCAGCTTGTCCTCGAAGGGAGTTGAAAAACTGTTTTTT.